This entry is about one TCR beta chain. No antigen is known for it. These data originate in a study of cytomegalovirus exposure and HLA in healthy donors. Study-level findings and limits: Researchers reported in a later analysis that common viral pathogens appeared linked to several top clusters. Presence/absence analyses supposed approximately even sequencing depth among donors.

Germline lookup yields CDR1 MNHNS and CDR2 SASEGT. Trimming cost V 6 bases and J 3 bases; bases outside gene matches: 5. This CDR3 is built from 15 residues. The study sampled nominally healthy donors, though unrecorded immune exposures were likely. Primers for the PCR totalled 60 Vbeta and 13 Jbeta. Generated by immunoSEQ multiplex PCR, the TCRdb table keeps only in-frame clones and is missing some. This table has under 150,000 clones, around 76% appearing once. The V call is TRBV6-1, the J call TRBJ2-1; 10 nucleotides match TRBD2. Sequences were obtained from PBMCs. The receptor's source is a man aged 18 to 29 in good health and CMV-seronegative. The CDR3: CASSRTSGDYNEQFF. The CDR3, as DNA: TGTGCCAGCAGCCGGACTAGCGGCGACTACAATGAGCAGTTCTTC.